One sample yielded the 21 T cell receptor beta chains listed below, sequenced in a study of blood T cell repertoires in COVID-19. Profiled with immunoSEQ multiplex PCR; TCRdb holds only in-frame clones, not every one. This sample has over 200,000 clones, with about nine tenths found just once. Sequenced: peripheral blood. Every receptor here comes from a man aged 30-40 years with COVID-19, enrolled during active disease.

J is TRBJ1-5 and V is TRBV6-5; 8 bases are shared with TRBD1. V lost 6 bases and J lost 3; bases outside the gene matches: 4. Per the germline V gene, CDR1 is MNHEY and CDR2 is SVGAGI. CDR3 length equals 14 residues. CDR3 loop: CASRGTGLNQPQHF. The CDR3 DNA reads as TGTGCCAGCAGGGGGACAGGACTCAATCAGCCCCAGCATTTT.

V usage is TRBV11-2 and J usage is TRBJ1-2, with 10 positions matching TRBD1. Per germline, CDR1 SGHAT and CDR2 FQNNGV. This CDR3 is 17 amino acids long. V was clipped by 8 bases and J by 3 bases; unmatched bases: 15. CDR3 region: CASRFPSMTGGDYGYTF. Written as DNA, the CDR3 is TGTGCCAGCCGATTCCCCTCCATGACAGGGGGCGACTATGGCTACACCTTC.

V and J are TRBV19 and TRBJ2-1, with a weak D call TRBD2 (6 bases). Germline loops: CDR1 LNHDA, CDR2 SQIVND (reference sequence). The CDR3 has 15 residues. Trimming pared 3 bases from V and 1 base from J, leaving 10 bases between. For the CDR3, the DNA is TGTGCCAGTAGTATCGACGGGAGTTCCTACAATGAGCAGTTCTTC. Its translation is CASSIDGSSYNEQFF.

The chain employs TRBV10-3 and TRBJ2-2; the match to TRBD1 covers 11 bases. The CDR3 covers 15 residues. Germline V gives CDR1 ENHRY, CDR2 SYGVKD. The trim removed 5 bases at V and 4 bases at J, leaving 3 bases unmatched. CDR3 DNA: TGTGCCATCAGTCCCGGGACAGGGGGCACCGGGGAGCTGTTTTTT. It translates to CAISPGTGGTGELFF.

The chain employs TRBV28 and TRBJ1-6; D uncertain. Germline CDR1 reads MDHEN; CDR2 reads SYDVKM. The CDR3 sequence is 14 residues long. V was pared by 2 bases and J by 5 bases, with 7 bases between. The CDR3 spells CASSLGQDNSPLHF. The CDR3 bases are TGTGCCAGCAGTTTAGGGCAGGATAATTCACCCCTCCACTTT.

The chain recombines TRBV23-1 with TRBJ2-7, with D perhaps matching TRBD2 (5 bases). TRBV23-1 belongs to the ORF category, with a function that is uncertain. V dropped 3 bases and J dropped 3 bases, with 9 bases sitting between them. The CDR3 is 13 amino acids. In nucleotides, the CDR3 is TGCGCCAGCAGTCAGGACTTACACTACGAGCAGTACTTC. As protein: CASSQDLHYEQYF.

V is TRBV5-1 and J is TRBJ2-7; D remains unclear. Germline V gene lookup returns CDR1 SGHRS and CDR2 YFSETQ. The CDR3 loop spans 16 amino acids. Deletions cut 0 bases from V and 1 base from J, with 14 bases between. The CDR3 DNA is TGCGCCAGCAGCTTGGCCCTCACAGCCGATTCCTACGAGCAGTACTTC. It yields the protein CASSLALTADSYEQYF.

This clone was seen a single time. The chain uses TRBV18 and TRBJ2-7; possibly TRBD1 for D (5 bases). The CDR3 consists of 13 residues. Germline CDR1 is KGHSH and CDR2 is LQKENI. The V and J ends lost 10 bases and 1 base respectively, with 14 bases between them. CDR3 sequence reads: CANAKGASYEQYF. The CDR3 DNA sequence: TGTGCCAACGCAAAAGGGGCTTCCTACGAGCAGTACTTC.

The chain has TRBV19 and TRBJ1-5, with TRBD1 matching over 7 bases. Trimming cost V 6 bases and J 1 base; bases outside gene matches: 9. The germline gives CDR1 LNHDA, CDR2 SQIVND (reference sequence). The CDR3 length is 16 residues. The CDR3 spells CASSTIQGLSNQPQHF. The CDR3 DNA reads as TGTGCCAGTAGCACCATACAGGGGTTAAGCAATCAGCCCCAGCATTTT.

The CDR3 nucleotides are TGTGCCAGCAGTTTGACACCGAATCAGCCCCAGCATTTT. It codes for CASSLTPNQPQHF. The rearrangement uses TRBV28 and TRBJ1-5, with D unresolved. CDR1 and CDR2 (germline): MDHEN, SYDVKM. Trimming stripped 3 bases from V and 4 bases from J, with 7 bases between. CDR3 length: 13 residues.

The chain is built from TRBV2 and TRBJ2-2; the D is unclear. V lost 2 bases to trimming and J lost 5 bases, with 9 bases between them. In germline, CDR1 is SNHLY, CDR2 FYNNEI. The CDR3 loop spans 14 amino acids. CDR3 nucleotide sequence: TGTGCCAGCAGTGAAAGACTGAGGACCGGGGAGCTGTTTTTT. Amino acid sequence: CASSERLRTGELFF. The full variable domain, in which reference TRBV2 and TRBJ2-2 provide the parts outside the CDR3, is EPEVTQTPSHQVTQMGQEVILRCVPISNHLYFYWYRQILGQKVEFLVSFYNNEISEKSEIFDDQFSVERPDGSNFTLKIRSTKLEDSAMYFCASSERLRTGELFFGEGSRLTVL.

This sequence joins TRBV6-5 and TRBJ1-2; D gene uncertain. CDR1 MNHEY and CDR2 SVGAGI come from the germline V gene. The CDR3 consists of 16 residues. V gave up 4 bases and J gave up 4 bases, with 19 bases separating them. CDR3 nucleotide sequence: TGTGCCAGCAGTTCCGATCCGGCGCAGGCGATCTATGGCTACACCTTC. Its protein product is CASSSDPAQAIYGYTF.

In DNA, the CDR3 is TGTGCCAGCAGTTTTACGGGGTCGGGGAATCAGCCCCAGCATTTT. Translating gives CASSFTGSGNQPQHF. The chain joins TRBV27 to TRBJ1-5; D uncertain. V lost 3 bases and J 4 bases, leaving 13 bases between the germline ends. The CDR3 is 15 residues long. Germline V lookup: CDR1 MNHEY, CDR2 SMNVEV (reference sequence).

V is TRBV15 and J is TRBJ2-6, with TRBD1 matching 12 bases. Germline values: CDR1 LNHNV, CDR2 YYDKDF (reference sequence). V shed 5 bases and J 4 bases; nucleotides not matched to a gene: 6. The CDR3 loop spans 17 amino acids. CDR3 bases: TGTGCCACCAGCGCGGGACAGGGGGCATCAGGGGCCAACGTCCTGACTTTC. Its translation is CATSAGQGASGANVLTF.

The chain carries TRBV11-2 and TRBJ2-1; 13 nucleotides align to TRBD2. Germline CDR1 and CDR2: SGHAT and FQNNGV. The CDR3 has 16 residues. The J segment lost 7 bases and the V segment lost 2 bases, leaving 5 bases of the junction unmatched. The CDR3 sequence: CASSLKMGLAGNEQFF. In DNA, the CDR3 is TGTGCCAGCAGCTTAAAGATGGGACTAGCGGGGAATGAGCAGTTCTTC.

The rearrangement uses TRBV5-1 and TRBJ1-5, with a tentative D call TRBD1 (6 bases). The CDR3 runs 15 residues. Trimming shortened V by 5 bases and J by 1 base, and 13 bases separated the two germline ends. Germline V gene data show CDR1 as SGHRS and CDR2 as YFSETQ. Here the CDR3 reads CASSYLGTSNQPQHF. CDR3 bases: TGCGCCAGCAGTTATCTAGGGACAAGCAATCAGCCCCAGCATTTT.

CDR3 region: CASSLNVQGNTEAFF. Here the CDR3 DNA reads TGCGCCAGCAGCCTAAATGTACAGGGGAACACTGAAGCTTTCTTT. The rearrangement joins TRBV5-1 to TRBJ1-1; D is possibly TRBD1 (6 bases). The CDR3 is 15 residues long. The V gene's germline CDR1 is SGHRS and CDR2 YFSETQ. The V and J ends lost 4 bases and 1 base respectively, with 14 bases between them.

This sequence joins TRBV28 and TRBJ1-5, with TRBD1 matching over 8 bases. The germline V gene has CDR1 MDHEN and CDR2 SYDVKM. CDR3 size: 14 residues. With V trimmed by 6 bases and J by 6 bases, 7 bases remained unmatched. CDR3 in amino acids: CASRETGEGQPQHF. The DNA for the CDR3 is TGTGCCAGCAGGGAGACAGGGGAGGGTCAGCCCCAGCATTTT.

This clone was detected only a few times. The chain combines TRBV6-2 or TRBV6-3 with TRBJ2-2, with D tentatively TRBD2 (6 bases). V gave up 6 bases and J gave up 7 bases, with 9 bases separating them. This CDR3 is 12 amino acids long. Germline V gives CDR1 MNHEY, CDR2 SVGEGT. DNA of the CDR3: TGTGCCAGCAGCCTGCGGGGCGGGGAGCTGTTTTTT. Its protein product is CASSLRGGELFF.

This rearrangement joins TRBV2 to TRBJ1-1, with D unclear. The CDR3 has 14 amino acids. Deletions cut 6 bases from V and 0 bases from J, with 11 bases between. The V gene's germline CDR1 is SNHLY and CDR2 FYNNEI. CDR3 sequence (DNA): TGTGCCAGCAGCGGCCGACACGTGAACACTGAAGCTTTCTTT. Its protein is CASSGRHVNTEAFF.

The chain recombines TRBV10-3 with TRBJ1-5; 7 bases align to TRBD1. This CDR3 spans 15 amino acids. V lost 6 bases and J lost 5; bases outside the gene matches: 10. Germline V lookup: CDR1 ENHRY, CDR2 SYGVKD. The CDR3 DNA reads as TGTGCCATCAGATCATCCACAGGGGAGGATCAGCCCCAGCATTTT. This sequence encodes CAIRSSTGEDQPQHF.